This passage covers 14 T cell receptor beta chains from one sample sequenced in a study of blood T cell repertoires in COVID-19. The protocol was immunoSEQ multiplex PCR, while the TCRdb copy is restricted to in-frame clones and leaves out a portion. The table records about 410,000 clones, 70% to 90% of them present only once. Sequenced input: peripheral blood. These receptors all stem from a woman between 40 and 55 years old with COVID-19, enrolled during active disease.

V and J are TRBV3-1 (or the pseudogene TRBV3-2) and TRBJ1-2; tentative D call: TRBD1 (5 bases). CDR3 length: 16 residues. Trimming left V 1 base short and J 7 bases short, with 19 bases between. From germline, CDR1 is LGHDT and CDR2 YNNKEL (reference sequence). The CDR3 here is CASSQALGRDSGGYTF. Here the CDR3 DNA reads TGTGCCAGCAGCCAAGCTTTGGGCAGGGACTCTGGTGGCTACACCTTC.

J is TRBJ1-2 and V is TRBV7-9; the match to TRBD1 covers 8 bases. In germline, CDR1 is SEHNR, CDR2 FQNEAQ (reference sequence). The V segment lost 4 bases and the J segment 6 bases; nucleotides outside the gene matches: 10. The CDR3 loop spans 15 amino acids. The CDR3 sequence is CASSSHGQGSHGYTF. CDR3 nucleotides: TGTGCCAGCAGCTCCCACGGACAGGGCAGCCATGGCTACACCTTC.

The V and J genes are TRBV14 and TRBJ2-3, with D perhaps TRBD2 (6 bases). V lost 0 bases and J 8 bases, leaving 9 bases between the germline ends. The CDR3 runs to 13 residues. CDR1 is SGHDN, CDR2 FVKESK, per germline. CDR3 sequence reads: CASSQDVGGTQYF. The CDR3 DNA reads TGTGCCAGCAGCCAAGATGTCGGGGGTACGCAGTATTTT.

The V and J genes are TRBV7-2 and TRBJ1-5; TRBD1 might be the D (5 bases). CDR3 size: 15 residues. CDR1 SGHTA and CDR2 FQGNSA come from the germline V gene. Trimming pared 1 base from V and 7 bases from J, leaving 14 bases between. In DNA, the CDR3 is TGTGCCAGCAGCTTAGTGGGAAGGGGAGGACAGCCCCAGCATTTT. The encoded protein is CASSLVGRGGQPQHF.

This chain's CDR3 is CASSYLTGTPASGANVLTF. The CDR3 coding sequence is TGTGCCAGCAGTTACCTAACAGGAACCCCCGCATCTGGGGCCAACGTCCTGACTTTC. J is TRBJ2-6 and V is TRBV2, with a possible D match to TRBD1 (5 bases). Looked up from germline, CDR1 is SNHLY and CDR2 is FYNNEI. The CDR3 runs to 19 residues. V gave up 5 bases and J gave up 1 base, with 21 bases separating them.

The chain uses TRBV6-5 and TRBJ1-1; 8 nucleotides align to TRBD1. The germline CDR1 and CDR2 sequences are MNHEY and SVGAGI. J was trimmed by 3 bases and V by 6 bases; bases with no gene match: 3. The CDR3 is made up of 13 amino acids. The CDR3, as DNA: TGTGCCAGCAGCAACAGGGGGGACACTGAAGCTTTCTTT. It specifies CASSNRGDTEAFF.

This chain links TRBV7-9 with TRBJ1-5, with TRBD1 as a possible D gene (6 bases). This CDR3 comprises 16 residues. Germline CDR1 reads SEHNR; CDR2 reads FQNEAQ (reference sequence). Trimming took off 1 base at V and 3 bases at J, with 13 bases between the two ends. The CDR3 DNA is TGTGCCAGCAGCTTAGGGGGGGGCCAGATCAATCAGCCCCAGCATTTT. It encodes CASSLGGGQINQPQHF.

V gene TRBV7-8 combines with J gene TRBJ2-7; 7 nucleotides agree with TRBD1. Germline-derived CDR1 and CDR2 are SGHVS and FQNEAQ. Unmatched junction bases numbered 4, after V lost 2 bases and J lost 3 bases. This CDR3 spans 14 amino acids. The CDR3: CASSLNNRGYEQYF. In nucleotides, the CDR3 is TGTGCCAGCAGCTTAAATAACAGGGGCTACGAGCAGTACTTC.

This clone appeared a single time. The chain uses TRBV28 and TRBJ1-1; D is uncertain. The germline V gene encodes CDR1 MDHEN and CDR2 SYDVKM. V shed 6 bases and J shed 4 bases, with 9 bases lying between them. The CDR3 length is 12 residues. In DNA, the CDR3 is TGTGCCAGCAGCTATGTGAGCACTGAAGCTTTCTTT. As protein: CASSYVSTEAFF.

The rearrangement uses TRBV19 and TRBJ1-1; D is unclear. Deletions cut 5 bases from V and 2 bases from J, with 15 bases between. The CDR3 consists of 15 residues. The V gene's germline CDR1 is LNHDA and CDR2 SQIVND (reference sequence). CDR3 protein: CASSPVLNFNTEAFF. CDR3 in DNA: TGTGCCAGTAGTCCGGTCCTTAACTTTAACACTGAAGCTTTCTTT.

This clone has a single count. The CDR3 is CASSLTSGGGGEQYF. CDR3 DNA: TGTGCCAGCAGCCTAACTAGCGGGGGTGGTGGCGAGCAGTACTTC. The genes are TRBV7-2 and TRBJ2-7, with TRBD2 matching 11 bases. Germline V gene sequence: CDR1 SGHTA, CDR2 FQGNSA. This CDR3 has 15 residues. J was trimmed by 6 bases and V by 5 bases; bases with no gene match: 9.

The J gene is TRBJ1-1, the V gene TRBV27, with unresolved D. The CDR3 is made up of 14 amino acids. Germline CDR1 MNHEY, CDR2 SMNVEV (reference sequence). Trimming took off 7 bases at V and 7 bases at J, with 19 bases between the two ends. CDR3 nucleotides: TGTGCCAGCATGCCCCGTGACTACCGCCTTGAAGCTTTCTTT. This encodes CASMPRDYRLEAFF.

This clone was seen a single time. At the DNA level, this CDR3 is encoded by other sequences in the same sample as well. The V and J genes are TRBV11-3 and TRBJ2-1; 11 nucleotides line up with TRBD2. The J segment lost 3 bases and the V segment lost 5 bases, leaving 6 bases of the junction unmatched. Per the germline V gene, CDR1 is SGHNT and CDR2 is YENEEA. This CDR3 is built from 16 residues. The CDR3 bases are TGTGCCAGCAGCCTCGATCTAGCGGGGGGCTACAATGAGCAGTTCTTC. It translates to CASSLDLAGGYNEQFF. Full variable domain (outside the CDR3, taken from reference TRBV11-3 and TRBJ2-1): EAGVVQSPRYKIIEKKQPVAFWCNPISGHNTLYWYLQNLGQGPELLIRYENEEAVDDSQLPKDRFSAERLKGVDSTLKIQPAELGDSAVYLCASSLDLAGGYNEQFFGPGTRLTVL.

The chain employs TRBV3-1 (or the pseudogene TRBV3-2) and TRBJ1-4; D remains ambiguous. Between the trimmed V and J ends, which lost 3 bases and 3 bases, there was a span of 11 bases. In germline, CDR1 is LGHDT, CDR2 YNNKEL (reference sequence). The CDR3 loop spans 15 amino acids. CDR3 DNA sequence: TGTGCCAGCAGCCACCAGGTCCATCCTAATGAAAAACTGTTTTTT. It yields the protein CASSHQVHPNEKLFF.